A selection of T cell receptor beta chains follows, all from one sample in a study of T cell changes during pregnancy in multiple sclerosis. The assay was immunoSEQ multiplex PCR, and TCRdb's table has in-frame clones only and misses some. The sample consists of 80,000 or so clones, about 91% of them appearing once. The specimen was peripheral blood, collected before pregnancy. The receptors originated from a female donor with multiple sclerosis, enrolled in a pregnancy study. The CDR3 runs from the conserved cysteine through the conserved F or W. A D gene is named only where the DNA matches it firmly. Part of the rows lack a size; the others show once, few, many or a class for expanded clones.

CDR3	DNA	V	J	size	D
CASSYDRGSEQYF	TGTGCCAGCAGCTATGACAGGGGGTCCGAGCAGTACTTC	TRBV5-4	TRBJ2-7	NA	TRBD1
CAWTQGNYGYTF	TGTGCCTGGACGCAGGGGAACTATGGCTACACCTTC	TRBV30	TRBJ1-2	NA	NA
CASSLESTGNEKLFF	TGTGCCAGCAGCTTAGAATCAACGGGGAATGAAAAACTGTTTTTT	TRBV7-2	TRBJ1-4	once	NA
CASSQEIPQGAYYNEQFF	TGCGCCAGCAGCCAAGAGATCCCTCAGGGGGCATACTACAATGAGCAGTTCTTC	TRBV4-1	TRBJ2-1	NA	TRBD1
CASSDLRQGTLREQYF	TGCGCCAGCAGCGACCTAAGACAGGGAACACTACGGGAGCAGTACTTC	TRBV5-1	TRBJ2-7	NA	TRBD1
CSVRSRDRVHEQYF	TGCAGCGTCAGATCCCGGGACAGGGTTCACGAGCAGTACTTC	TRBV29-1	TRBJ2-7	NA	TRBD1
CSVDTSNYGYTF	TGCAGCGTTGACACGAGCAACTATGGCTACACCTTC	TRBV29-1	TRBJ1-2	NA	NA
CASSEWGGRYSRWEQYF	TGTGCCAGCAGTGAATGGGGGGGCCGGTACTCCCGGTGGGAGCAGTACTTC	TRBV2	TRBJ2-7	NA	NA
CASSLTDRGWETQYF	TGTGCCAGCAGTCTTACGGACAGGGGGTGGGAGACCCAGTACTTC	TRBV28	TRBJ2-5	NA	TRBD1
CASSGGSTDTQYF	TGTGCCAGCAGCGGCGGGAGCACAGATACGCAGTATTTT	TRBV6-5	TRBJ2-3	NA	NA
CASSLYASYEQYF	TGCGCCAGCAGCTTGTATGCGTCCTACGAGCAGTACTTC	TRBV5-1	TRBJ2-7	NA	NA
CASSLGTSASTDTQYF	TGTGCCAGCAGTTTAGGGACTAGCGCGAGCACAGATACGCAGTATTTT	TRBV28	TRBJ2-3	NA	TRBD2
CASSHGGDTIYF	TGTGCCAGCAGTCACGGAGGGGACACCATATATTTT	TRBV6-5	TRBJ1-3	NA	NA
CSVDGPGQVWQFF	TGCAGCGTTGATGGGCCAGGACAGGTTTGGCAGTTCTTC	TRBV29-1	TRBJ2-1	NA	TRBD1
CASSQLSGRPTDTQYF	TGTGCCAGCAGCCAGCTTAGCGGGAGACCAACAGATACGCAGTATTTT	TRBV13	TRBJ2-3	NA	TRBD2